The 5 T cell receptor beta chains below were found in one sample sequenced in a study of OX40 agonist ivuxolimab in advanced cancers. Assay: immunoSEQ multiplex PCR; the TCRdb copy retains only in-frame clones and omits some. The table includes tens of thousands of clones, 70% to 90% detected once. Material: CD4+ or CD8+ T cells sorted from blood, obtained in a trial of the OX40 agonist ivuxolimab. The receptors were sampled from an adult with an advanced solid tumor such as melanoma, head and neck, liver or kidney cancer.

This chain uses TRBV9 with TRBJ2-2, with D perhaps being TRBD1 or TRBD2 (5 bases each). CDR1 SGDLS and CDR2 YYNGEE come from the germline V gene. V was shortened by 5 bases and J by 1 base, with 9 bases between the two germline ends. The CDR3 contains 14 residues. In nucleotides, the CDR3 is TGTGCCAGCAGGGGGACGGTGAACACCGGGGAGCTGTTTTTT. Translating it yields CASRGTVNTGELFF.

The rearrangement links TRBV30 to TRBJ2-2, with 9 bases that match TRBD1. CDR1 is GTSNPN, CDR2 SVGIG, per germline (reference sequence). CDR3 length equals 16 residues. Trimming removed 7 bases from V and 1 base from J; junction bases left unmatched: 10. CDR3 loop: CASTPGQGLNTGELFF. The CDR3 bases are TGTGCCTCCACCCCGGGACAGGGATTGAACACCGGGGAGCTGTTTTTT.

The chain links TRBV14 to TRBJ2-1, with unresolved D. This CDR3 has 16 amino acids. Trimming took off 0 bases at V and 2 bases at J, with 11 bases between the two ends. CDR1 and CDR2 (germline): SGHDN, FVKESK. For the CDR3, the DNA is TGTGCCAGCAGCCAAGAAGTTTCCTGGCCCTACAATGAGCAGTTCTTC. This translates into CASSQEVSWPYNEQFF.

The gene calls are TRBV2 and TRBJ2-3, with 8 positions matching TRBD2. J gave up 1 base and V 6 bases, and 6 bases lay outside the gene matches. There are 15 residues in the CDR3. Germline CDR1 reads SNHLY; CDR2 reads FYNNEI. CDR3 residues: CASRLERGRTDTQYF. For the CDR3, the DNA is TGTGCCAGCAGGCTAGAGCGGGGGCGCACAGATACGCAGTATTTT.

This clone has just a few counts. Other DNA sequences in this specimen translate into the identical CDR3. The V and J genes are TRBV7-9 and TRBJ1-4; tentative D call: TRBD1 (5 bases). The CDR3 contains 15 residues. In germline, CDR1 is SEHNR, CDR2 FQNEAQ (reference sequence). V was shortened by 8 bases and J by 5 bases, with 18 bases between the two germline ends. The CDR3 spells CASSLGTGPNEKLFF. DNA for the CDR3: TGTGCCAGCTCCCTTGGGACGGGGCCCAATGAAAAACTGTTTTTT.